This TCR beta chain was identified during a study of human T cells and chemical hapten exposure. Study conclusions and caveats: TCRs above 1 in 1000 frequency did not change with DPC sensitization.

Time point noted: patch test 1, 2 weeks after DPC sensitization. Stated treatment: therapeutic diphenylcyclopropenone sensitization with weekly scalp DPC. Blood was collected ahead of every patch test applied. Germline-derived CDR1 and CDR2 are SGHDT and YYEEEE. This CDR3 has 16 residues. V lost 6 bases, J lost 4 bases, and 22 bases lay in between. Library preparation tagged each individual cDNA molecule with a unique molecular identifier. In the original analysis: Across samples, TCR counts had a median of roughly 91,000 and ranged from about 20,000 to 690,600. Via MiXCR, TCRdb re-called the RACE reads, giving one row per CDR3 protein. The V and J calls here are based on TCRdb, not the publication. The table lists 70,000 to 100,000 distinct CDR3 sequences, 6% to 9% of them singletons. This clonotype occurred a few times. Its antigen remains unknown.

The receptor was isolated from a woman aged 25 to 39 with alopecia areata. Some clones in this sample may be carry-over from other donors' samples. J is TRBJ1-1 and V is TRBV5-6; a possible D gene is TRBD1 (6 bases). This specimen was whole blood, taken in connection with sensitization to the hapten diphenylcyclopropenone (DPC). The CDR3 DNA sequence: TGTGCCAGCACCCAAAGCTACAGGGCCCGGGGCACTGAAGCTTTCTTT. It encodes CASTQSYRARGTEAFF. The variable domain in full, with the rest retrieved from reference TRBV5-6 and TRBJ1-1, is DAGVTQSPTHLIKTRGQQVTLRCSPKSGHDTVSWYQQALGQGPQFIFQYYEEEERQRGNFPDRFSGHQFPNYSSELNVNALLLGDSALYLCASTQSYRARGTEAFFGQGTRLTVV.